This T cell receptor beta chain was sequenced during a study of technical replicates of blood from a handful of donors. V was pared by 4 bases and J by 1 base, with 14 bases between. The germline gives CDR1 MGHDK, CDR2 SYGVNS. The CDR3 length is 16 residues. Here immunoSEQ multiplex PCR was the method, and the copy in TCRdb shows in-frame clones only, minus some. The data show 100,000 or so clones, with 95% to 96% seen just once and approximately 0.21% held by the top ten. The V and J genes are TRBV25-1 and TRBJ1-5; possible D gene TRBD1, 6 bases. This clonotype was obtained from a human donor in good health. Sequenced: T cells isolated from PBMCs. CDR3 protein: CASSGSGEGSNQPQHF. The CDR3 bases are TGTGCCAGCAGTGGCTCAGGGGAGGGGAGCAATCAGCCCCAGCATTTT.